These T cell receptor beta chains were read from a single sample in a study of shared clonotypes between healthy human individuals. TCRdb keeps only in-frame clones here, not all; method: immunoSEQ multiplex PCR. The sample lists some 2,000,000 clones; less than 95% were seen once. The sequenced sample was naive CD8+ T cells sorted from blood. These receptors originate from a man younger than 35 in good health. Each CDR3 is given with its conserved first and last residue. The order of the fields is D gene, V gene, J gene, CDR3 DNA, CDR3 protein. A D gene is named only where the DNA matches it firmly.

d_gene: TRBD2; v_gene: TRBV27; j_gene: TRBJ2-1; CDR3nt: TGTGCCAGCAGTTTTAGCGGGGGACCCTACAATGAGCAGTTCTTC; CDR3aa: CASSFSGGPYNEQFF
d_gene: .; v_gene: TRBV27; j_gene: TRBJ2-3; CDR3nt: TGTGCCAGCAGCGTCATACTAGGTACAGATACGCAGTATTTT; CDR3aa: CASSVILGTDTQYF
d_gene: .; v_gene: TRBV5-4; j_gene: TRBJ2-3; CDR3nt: TGTGCCAGCAGCTTGGCACAGAGCACAGATACGCAGTATTTT; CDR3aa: CASSLAQSTDTQYF
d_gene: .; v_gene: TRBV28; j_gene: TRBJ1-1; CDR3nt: TGTGCCAGCAGTTTCTTCGCCGCGAACACTGAAGCTTTCTTT; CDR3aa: CASSFFAANTEAFF
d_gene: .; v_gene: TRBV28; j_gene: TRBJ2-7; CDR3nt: TGTGCCAGCAGTCCGACTGACGGCTCTTCCTACGAGCAGTACTTC; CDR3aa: CASSPTDGSSYEQYF
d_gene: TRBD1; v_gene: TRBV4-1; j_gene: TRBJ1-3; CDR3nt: TGCGCCAGCAGCCAAGATGGAGGGGGCGGAAACACCATATATTTT; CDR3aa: CASSQDGGGGNTIYF
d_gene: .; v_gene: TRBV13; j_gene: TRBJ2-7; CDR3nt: TGTGCCAGCCAGTCGACAGACCTACAACCAAACGAGCAGTACTTC; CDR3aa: CASQSTDLQPNEQYF
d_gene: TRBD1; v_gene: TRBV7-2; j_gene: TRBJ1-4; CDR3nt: TGTGCCAGCAGCCCCGACAGGGTCGGCGAGAGCGAAAAACTGTTTTTT; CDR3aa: CASSPDRVGESEKLFF
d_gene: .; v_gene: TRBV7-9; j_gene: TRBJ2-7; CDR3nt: TGTGCCAGCAGCTTCGTCTCCCTGACGGGGGACGAGCAGTACTTC; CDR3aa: CASSFVSLTGDEQYF
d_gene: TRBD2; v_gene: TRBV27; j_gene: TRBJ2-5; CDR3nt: TGTGCCAGCAGACGACTAGCGGGAGGTGCCCCAAAAGAGACCCAGTACTTC; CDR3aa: CASRRLAGGAPKETQYF
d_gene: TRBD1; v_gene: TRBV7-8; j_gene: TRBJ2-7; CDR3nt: TGTGCCAGCAGCTTAGTGGGGACAGGGGATGAGCAGTACTTC; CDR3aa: CASSLVGTGDEQYF